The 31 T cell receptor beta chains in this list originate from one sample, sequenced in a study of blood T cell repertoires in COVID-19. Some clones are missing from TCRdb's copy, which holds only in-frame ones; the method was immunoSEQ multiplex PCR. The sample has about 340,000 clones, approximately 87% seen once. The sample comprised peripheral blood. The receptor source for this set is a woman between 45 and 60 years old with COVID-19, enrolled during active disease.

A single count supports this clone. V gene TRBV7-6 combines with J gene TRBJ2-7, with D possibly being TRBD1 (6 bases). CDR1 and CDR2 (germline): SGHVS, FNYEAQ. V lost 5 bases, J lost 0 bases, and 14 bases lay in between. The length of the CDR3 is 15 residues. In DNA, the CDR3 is TGTGCCAGCAGCCCCTCTCAGGGGAGCTCCTACGAGCAGTACTTC. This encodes CASSPSQGSSYEQYF.

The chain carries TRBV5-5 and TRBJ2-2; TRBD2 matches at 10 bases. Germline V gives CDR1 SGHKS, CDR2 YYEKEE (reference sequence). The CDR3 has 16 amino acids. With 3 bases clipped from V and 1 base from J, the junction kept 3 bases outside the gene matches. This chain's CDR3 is CASSSKREGNTGELFF. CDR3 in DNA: TGTGCCAGCAGCTCCAAGCGGGAGGGGAACACCGGGGAGCTGTTTTTT.

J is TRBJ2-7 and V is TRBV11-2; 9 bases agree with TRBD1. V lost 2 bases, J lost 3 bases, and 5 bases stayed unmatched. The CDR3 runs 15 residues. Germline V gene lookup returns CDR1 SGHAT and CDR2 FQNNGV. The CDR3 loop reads CASSLWDRALYEQYF. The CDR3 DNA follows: TGTGCCAGCAGCTTATGGGACAGGGCCCTCTACGAGCAGTACTTC.

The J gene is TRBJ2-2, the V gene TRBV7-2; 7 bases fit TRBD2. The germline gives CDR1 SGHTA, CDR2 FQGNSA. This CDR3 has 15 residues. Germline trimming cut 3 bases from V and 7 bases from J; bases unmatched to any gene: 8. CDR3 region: CASSFGGSGGGELFF. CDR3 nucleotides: TGTGCCAGCAGCTTTGGCGGGAGTGGGGGCGGGGAGCTGTTTTTT.

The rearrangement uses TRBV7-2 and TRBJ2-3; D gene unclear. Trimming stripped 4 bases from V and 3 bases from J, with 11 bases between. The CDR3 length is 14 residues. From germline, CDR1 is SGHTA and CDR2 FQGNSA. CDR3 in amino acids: CASSSLAATDTQYF. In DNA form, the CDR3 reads TGTGCCAGCAGCTCCCTCGCAGCGACAGATACGCAGTATTTT.

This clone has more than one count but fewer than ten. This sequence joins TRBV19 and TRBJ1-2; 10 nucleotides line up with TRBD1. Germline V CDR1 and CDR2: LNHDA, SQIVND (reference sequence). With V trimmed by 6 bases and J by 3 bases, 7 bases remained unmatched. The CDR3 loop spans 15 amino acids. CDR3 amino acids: CASSPGTGAHYGYTF. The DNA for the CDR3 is TGTGCCAGTAGCCCCGGGACAGGGGCTCACTATGGCTACACCTTC.

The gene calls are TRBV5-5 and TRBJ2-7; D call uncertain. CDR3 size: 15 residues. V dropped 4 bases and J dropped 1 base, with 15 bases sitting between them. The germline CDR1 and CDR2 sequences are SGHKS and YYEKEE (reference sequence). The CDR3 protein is CASSAGSGASYEQYF. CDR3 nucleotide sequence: TGTGCCAGCAGCGCTGGATCAGGTGCTTCCTACGAGCAGTACTTC. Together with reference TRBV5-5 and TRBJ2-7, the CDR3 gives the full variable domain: DAGVTQSPTHLIKTRGQQVTLRCSPISGHKSVSWYQQVLGQGPQFIFQYYEKEERGRGNFPDRFSARQFPNYSSELNVNALLLGDSALYLCASSAGSGASYEQYFGPGTRLTVT.

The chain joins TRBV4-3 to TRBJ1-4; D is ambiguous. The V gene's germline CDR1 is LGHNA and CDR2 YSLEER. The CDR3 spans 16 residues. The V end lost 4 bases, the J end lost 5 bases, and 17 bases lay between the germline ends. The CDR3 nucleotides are TGCGCCAGCAGCCTCCGGTCTTCAGGCCTAAATGAAAAACTGTTTTTT. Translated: CASSLRSSGLNEKLFF.

Written as DNA, the CDR3 is TGCGCCAGCAGCCCTACCAGACTAGCTGGGCACACAGATACGCAGTATTTT. Protein sequence: CASSPTRLAGHTDTQYF. This chain joins TRBV4-1 and TRBJ2-3; 7 nucleotides align to TRBD2. The CDR3 consists of 17 residues. Looked up from germline, CDR1 is MGHRA and CDR2 is YSYEKL. Trimming removed 4 bases from V and 2 bases from J; junction bases left unmatched: 12.

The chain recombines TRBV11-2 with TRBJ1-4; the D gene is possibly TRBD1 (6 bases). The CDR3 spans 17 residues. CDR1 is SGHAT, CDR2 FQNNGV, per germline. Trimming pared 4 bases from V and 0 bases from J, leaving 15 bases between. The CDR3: CASSSSRGWATNEKLFF. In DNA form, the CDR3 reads TGTGCCAGCAGCTCTTCCAGGGGTTGGGCAACTAATGAAAAACTGTTTTTT.

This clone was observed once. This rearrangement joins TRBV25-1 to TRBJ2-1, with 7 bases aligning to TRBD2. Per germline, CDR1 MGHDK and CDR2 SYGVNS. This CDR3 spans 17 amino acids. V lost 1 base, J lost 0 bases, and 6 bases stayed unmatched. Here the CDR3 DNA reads TGTGCCAGCAGTGAATCCCCCGGGAGGAGCTCCTACAATGAGCAGTTCTTC. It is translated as CASSESPGRSSYNEQFF. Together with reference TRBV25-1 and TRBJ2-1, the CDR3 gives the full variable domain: EADIYQTPRYLVIGTGKKITLECSQTMGHDKMYWYQQDPGMELHLIHYSYGVNSTEKGDLSSESTVSRIRTEHFPLTLESARPSHTSQYLCASSESPGRSSYNEQFFGPGTRLTVL.

The chain's CDR3 is CASSLTQLGTGNTEAFF. The CDR3 DNA sequence: TGTGCCAGCAGTTTAACCCAACTAGGGACAGGGAACACTGAAGCTTTCTTT. J is TRBJ1-1 and V is TRBV27; 8 nucleotides align to TRBD1. CDR1 and CDR2 from the germline V gene are MNHEY and SMNVEV (reference sequence). This CDR3 spans 17 amino acids. V trimming: 2 bases; J trimming: 1 base; junction bases outside the gene matches: 9.

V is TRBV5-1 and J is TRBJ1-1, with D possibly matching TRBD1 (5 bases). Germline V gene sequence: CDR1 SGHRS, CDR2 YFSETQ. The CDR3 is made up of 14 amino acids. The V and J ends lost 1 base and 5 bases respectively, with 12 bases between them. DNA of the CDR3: TGCGCCAGCAGCTTGCATGGGGGGGAAACTGAAGCTTTCTTT. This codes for CASSLHGGETEAFF. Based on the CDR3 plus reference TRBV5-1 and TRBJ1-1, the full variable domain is KAGVTQTPRYLIKTRGQQVTLSCSPISGHRSVSWYQQTPGQGLQFLFEYFSETQRNKGNFPGRFSGRQFSNSRSEMNVSTLELGDSALYLCASSLHGGETEAFFGQGTRLTVV.

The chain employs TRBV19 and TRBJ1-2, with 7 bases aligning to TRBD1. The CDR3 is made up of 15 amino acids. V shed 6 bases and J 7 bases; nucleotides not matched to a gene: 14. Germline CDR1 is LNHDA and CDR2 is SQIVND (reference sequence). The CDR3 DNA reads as TGTGCCAGTAGCCCAACGACAGGGTTAGCATTTGGCTACACCTTC. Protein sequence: CASSPTTGLAFGYTF.

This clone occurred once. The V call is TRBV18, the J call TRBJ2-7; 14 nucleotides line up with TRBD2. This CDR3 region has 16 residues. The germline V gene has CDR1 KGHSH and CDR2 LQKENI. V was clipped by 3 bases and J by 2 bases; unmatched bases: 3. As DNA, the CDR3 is TGTGCCAGCTCACCGGGACTAGCGGGAGCGACCTACGAGCAGTACTTC. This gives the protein CASSPGLAGATYEQYF.

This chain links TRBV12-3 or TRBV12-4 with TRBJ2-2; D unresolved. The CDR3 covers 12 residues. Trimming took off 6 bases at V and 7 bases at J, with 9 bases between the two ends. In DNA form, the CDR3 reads TGTGCCAGCAGGTCTCTAGGCGGGGAGCTGTTTTTT. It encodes CASRSLGGELFF.

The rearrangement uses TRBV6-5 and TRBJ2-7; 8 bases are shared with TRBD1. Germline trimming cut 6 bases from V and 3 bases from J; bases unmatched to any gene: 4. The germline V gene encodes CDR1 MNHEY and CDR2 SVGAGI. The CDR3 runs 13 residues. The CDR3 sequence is CASRRQGNYEQYF. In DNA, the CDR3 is TGTGCCAGCAGGAGACAGGGGAACTACGAGCAGTACTTC.

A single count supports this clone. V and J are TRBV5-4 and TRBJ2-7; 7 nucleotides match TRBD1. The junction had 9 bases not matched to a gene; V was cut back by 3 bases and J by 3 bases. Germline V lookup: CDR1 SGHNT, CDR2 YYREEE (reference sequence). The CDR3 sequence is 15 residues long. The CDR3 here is CASSSQGQVDYEQYF. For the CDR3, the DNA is TGTGCCAGCAGCTCCCAAGGACAGGTGGACTACGAGCAGTACTTC.

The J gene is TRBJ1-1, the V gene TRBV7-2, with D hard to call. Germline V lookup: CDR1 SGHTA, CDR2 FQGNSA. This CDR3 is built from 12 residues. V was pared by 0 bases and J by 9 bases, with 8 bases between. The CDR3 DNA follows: TGTGCCAGCAGCTTAGCTGGTACTAAAGCTTTCTTT. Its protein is CASSLAGTKAFF.

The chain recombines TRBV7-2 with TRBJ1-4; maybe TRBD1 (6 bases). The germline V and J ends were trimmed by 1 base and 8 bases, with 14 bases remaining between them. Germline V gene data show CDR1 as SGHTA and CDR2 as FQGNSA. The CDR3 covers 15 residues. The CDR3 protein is CASSLGNRDTEKLFF. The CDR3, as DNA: TGTGCCAGCAGCTTAGGGAACCGGGACACCGAAAAACTGTTTTTT.

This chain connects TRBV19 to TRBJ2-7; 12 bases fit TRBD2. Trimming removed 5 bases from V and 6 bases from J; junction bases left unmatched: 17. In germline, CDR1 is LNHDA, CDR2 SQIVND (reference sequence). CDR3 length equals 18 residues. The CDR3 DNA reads TGTGCCAGTAGTCCAACGCGGACTAGCGGGGACCTAAGACTCGAGCAGTACTTC. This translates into CASSPTRTSGDLRLEQYF.

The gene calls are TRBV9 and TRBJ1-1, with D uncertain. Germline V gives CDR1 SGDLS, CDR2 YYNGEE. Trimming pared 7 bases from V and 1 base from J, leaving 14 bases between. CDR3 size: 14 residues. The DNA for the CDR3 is TGTGCCAGCGCACTGGCACAGACGAACACTGAAGCTTTCTTT. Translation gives CASALAQTNTEAFF.

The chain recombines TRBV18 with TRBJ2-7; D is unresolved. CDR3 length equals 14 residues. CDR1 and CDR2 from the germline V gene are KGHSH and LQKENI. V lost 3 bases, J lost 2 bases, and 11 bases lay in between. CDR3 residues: CASSPLAAAYEQYF. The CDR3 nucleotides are TGTGCCAGCTCACCCCTTGCGGCCGCCTACGAGCAGTACTTC.

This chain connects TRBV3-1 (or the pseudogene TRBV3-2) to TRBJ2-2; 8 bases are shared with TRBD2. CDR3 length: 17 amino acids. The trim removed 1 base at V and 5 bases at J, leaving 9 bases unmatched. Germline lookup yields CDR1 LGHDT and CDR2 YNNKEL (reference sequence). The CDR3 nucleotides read TGTGCCAGCAGCCAAGGGCCACCCCCTAGCGGGACCGGGGAGCTGTTTTTT. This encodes CASSQGPPPSGTGELFF.

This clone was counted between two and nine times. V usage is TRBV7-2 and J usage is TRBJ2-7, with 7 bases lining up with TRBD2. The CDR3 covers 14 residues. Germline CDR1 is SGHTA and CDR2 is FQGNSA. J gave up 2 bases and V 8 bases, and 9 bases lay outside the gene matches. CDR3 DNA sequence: TGTGCCAGCGGGTCTGGCGGGAGTCCCTACGAGCAGTACTTC. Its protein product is CASGSGGSPYEQYF.

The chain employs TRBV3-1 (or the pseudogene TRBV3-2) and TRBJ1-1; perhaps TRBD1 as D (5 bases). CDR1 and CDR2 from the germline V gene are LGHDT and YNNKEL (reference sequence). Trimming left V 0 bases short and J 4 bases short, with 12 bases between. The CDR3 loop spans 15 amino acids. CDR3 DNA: TGTGCCAGCAGCCAAGACTCCGTCAGGGTCACTGAAGCTTTCTTT. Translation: CASSQDSVRVTEAFF.

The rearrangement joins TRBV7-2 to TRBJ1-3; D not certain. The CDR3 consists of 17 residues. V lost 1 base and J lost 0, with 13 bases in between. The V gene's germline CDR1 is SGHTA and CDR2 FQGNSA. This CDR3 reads CASSLEVASTSGNTIYF. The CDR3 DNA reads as TGTGCCAGCAGCTTAGAAGTAGCCAGCACCTCTGGAAACACCATATATTTT.

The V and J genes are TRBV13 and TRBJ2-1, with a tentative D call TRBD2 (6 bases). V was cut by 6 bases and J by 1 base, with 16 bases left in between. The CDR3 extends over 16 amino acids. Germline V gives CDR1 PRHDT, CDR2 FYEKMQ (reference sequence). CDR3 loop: CASRPPNGGSYNEQFF. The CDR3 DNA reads TGTGCCAGCAGACCCCCGAACGGGGGTTCCTACAATGAGCAGTTCTTC.

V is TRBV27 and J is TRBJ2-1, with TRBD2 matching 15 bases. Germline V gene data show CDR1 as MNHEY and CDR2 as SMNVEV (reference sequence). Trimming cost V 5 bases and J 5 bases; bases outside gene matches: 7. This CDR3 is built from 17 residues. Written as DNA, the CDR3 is TGTGCCAGCAGTAGATGGACTAGCGGGAGGGATGACAATGAGCAGTTCTTC. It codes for CASSRWTSGRDDNEQFF.

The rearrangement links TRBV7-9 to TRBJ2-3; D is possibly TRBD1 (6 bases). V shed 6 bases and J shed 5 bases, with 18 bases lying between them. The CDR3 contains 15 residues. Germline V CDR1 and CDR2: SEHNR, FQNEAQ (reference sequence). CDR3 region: CASSRRGTPEDTQYF. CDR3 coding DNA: TGTGCCAGCAGTCGTAGGGGGACCCCCGAAGATACGCAGTATTTT.

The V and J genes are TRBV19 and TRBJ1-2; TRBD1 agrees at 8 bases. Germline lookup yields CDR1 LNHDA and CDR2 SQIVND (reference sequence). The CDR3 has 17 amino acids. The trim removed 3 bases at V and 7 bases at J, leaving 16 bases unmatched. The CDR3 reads CASSISSDRAGVVGYTF. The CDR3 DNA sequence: TGTGCCAGTAGTATCTCCTCGGACAGGGCGGGAGTTGTTGGCTACACCTTC.